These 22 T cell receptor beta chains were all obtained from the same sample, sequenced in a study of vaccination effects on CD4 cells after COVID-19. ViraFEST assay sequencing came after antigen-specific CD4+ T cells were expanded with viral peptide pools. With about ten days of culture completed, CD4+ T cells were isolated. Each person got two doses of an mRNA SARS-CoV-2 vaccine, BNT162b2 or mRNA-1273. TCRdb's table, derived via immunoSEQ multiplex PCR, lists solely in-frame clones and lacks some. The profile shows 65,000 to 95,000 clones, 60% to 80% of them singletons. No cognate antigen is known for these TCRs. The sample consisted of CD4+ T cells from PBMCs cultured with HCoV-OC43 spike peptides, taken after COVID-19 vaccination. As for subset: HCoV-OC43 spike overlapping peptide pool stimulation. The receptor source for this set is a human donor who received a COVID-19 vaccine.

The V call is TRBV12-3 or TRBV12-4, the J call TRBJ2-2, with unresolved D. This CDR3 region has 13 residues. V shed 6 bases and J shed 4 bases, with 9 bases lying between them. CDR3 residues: CASSRRTTGELFF. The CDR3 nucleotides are TGTGCCAGCAGCCGACGTACCACCGGGGAGCTGTTTTTT.

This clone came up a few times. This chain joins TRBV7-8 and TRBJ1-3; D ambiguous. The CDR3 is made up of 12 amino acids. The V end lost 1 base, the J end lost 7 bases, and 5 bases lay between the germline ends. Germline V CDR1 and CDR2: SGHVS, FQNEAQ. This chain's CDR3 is CASSLVENTIYF. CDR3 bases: TGTGCCAGCAGCTTAGTAGAGAACACCATATATTTT.

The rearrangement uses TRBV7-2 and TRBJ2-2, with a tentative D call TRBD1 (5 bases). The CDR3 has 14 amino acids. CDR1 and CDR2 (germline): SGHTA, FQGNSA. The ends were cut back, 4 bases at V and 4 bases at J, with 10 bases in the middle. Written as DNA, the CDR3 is TGTGCCAGCAGCTCCCAGGGCATCACCGGGGAGCTGTTTTTT. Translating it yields CASSSQGITGELFF.

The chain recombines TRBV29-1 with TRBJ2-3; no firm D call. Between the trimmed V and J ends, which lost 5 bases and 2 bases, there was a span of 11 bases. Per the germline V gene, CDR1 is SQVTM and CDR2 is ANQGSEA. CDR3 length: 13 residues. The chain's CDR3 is CSVRDPYTDTQYF. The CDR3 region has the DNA TGCAGCGTTAGAGACCCCTACACAGATACGCAGTATTTT.

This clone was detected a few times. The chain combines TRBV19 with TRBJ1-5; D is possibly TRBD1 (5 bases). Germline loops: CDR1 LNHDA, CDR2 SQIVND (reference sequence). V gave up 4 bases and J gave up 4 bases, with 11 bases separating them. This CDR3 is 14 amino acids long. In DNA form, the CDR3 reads TGTGCCAGTAGTAACGCAGGGAAGAATCAGCCCCAGCATTTT. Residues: CASSNAGKNQPQHF.

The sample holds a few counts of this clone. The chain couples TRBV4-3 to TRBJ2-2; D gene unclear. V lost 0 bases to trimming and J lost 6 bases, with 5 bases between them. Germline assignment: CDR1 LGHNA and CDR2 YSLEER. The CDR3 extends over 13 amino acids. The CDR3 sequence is CASSQELPGELFF. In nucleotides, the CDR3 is TGCGCCAGCAGCCAAGAATTGCCCGGGGAGCTGTTTTTT.

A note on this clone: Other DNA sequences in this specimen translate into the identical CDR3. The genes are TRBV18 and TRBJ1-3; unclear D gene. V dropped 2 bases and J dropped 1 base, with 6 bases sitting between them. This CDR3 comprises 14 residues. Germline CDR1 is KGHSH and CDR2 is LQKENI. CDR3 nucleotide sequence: TGTGCCAGCTCACCAGCGGGGTCTGGAAACACCATATATTTT. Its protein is CASSPAGSGNTIYF.

The CDR3 DNA follows: TGTGCCAGCGCTATGGCGAATGAAAAACTGTTTTTT. It is translated as CASAMANEKLFF. This chain joins TRBV6-5 and TRBJ1-4; D call uncertain. CDR3 size: 12 residues. The V gene lost 8 bases and the J gene lost 5 bases, with 9 bases spanning the gap. Germline V gene sequence: CDR1 MNHEY, CDR2 SVGAGI.

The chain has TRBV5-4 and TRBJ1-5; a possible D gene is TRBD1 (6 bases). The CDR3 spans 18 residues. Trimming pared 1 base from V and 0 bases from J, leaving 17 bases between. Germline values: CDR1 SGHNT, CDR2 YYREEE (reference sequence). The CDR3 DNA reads TGTGCCAGCAGCTTGTGGCAGGGGAGGGGGGTTAGCAATCAGCCCCAGCATTTT. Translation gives CASSLWQGRGVSNQPQHF. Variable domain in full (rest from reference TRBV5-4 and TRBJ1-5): ETGVTQSPTHLIKTRGQQVTLRCSSQSGHNTVSWYQQALGQGPQFIFQYYREEENGRGNFPPRFSGLQFPNYSSELNVNALELDDSALYLCASSLWQGRGVSNQPQHFGDGTRLSIL.

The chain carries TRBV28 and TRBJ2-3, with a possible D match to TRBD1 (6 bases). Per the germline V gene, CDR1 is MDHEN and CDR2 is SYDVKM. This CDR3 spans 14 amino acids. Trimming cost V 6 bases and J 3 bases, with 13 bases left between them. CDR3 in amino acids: CASRLEGVTDTQYF. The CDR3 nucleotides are TGTGCCAGCAGGCTTGAGGGGGTGACAGATACGCAGTATTTT.

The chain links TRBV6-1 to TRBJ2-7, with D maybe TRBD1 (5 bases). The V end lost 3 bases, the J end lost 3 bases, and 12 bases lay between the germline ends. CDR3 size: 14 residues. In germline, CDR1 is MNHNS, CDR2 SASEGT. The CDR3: CASSDRGVGYEQYV. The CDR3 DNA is TGTGCCAGCAGTGATAGGGGTGTCGGCTACGAGCAGTACGTC.

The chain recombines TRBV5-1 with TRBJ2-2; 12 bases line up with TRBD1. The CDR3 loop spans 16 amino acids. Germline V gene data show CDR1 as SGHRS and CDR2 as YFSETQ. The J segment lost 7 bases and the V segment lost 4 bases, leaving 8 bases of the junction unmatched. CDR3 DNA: TGCGCCAGCAGCGTGACCGGGACAGGGGGCATCGGGGAGCTGTTTTTT. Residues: CASSVTGTGGIGELFF.

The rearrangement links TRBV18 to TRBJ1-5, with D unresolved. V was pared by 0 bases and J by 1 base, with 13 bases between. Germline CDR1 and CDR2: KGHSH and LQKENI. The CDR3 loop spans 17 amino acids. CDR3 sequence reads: CASSPPGVSGSNQPQHF. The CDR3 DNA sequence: TGTGCCAGCTCACCACCGGGCGTATCTGGGAGCAATCAGCCCCAGCATTTT.

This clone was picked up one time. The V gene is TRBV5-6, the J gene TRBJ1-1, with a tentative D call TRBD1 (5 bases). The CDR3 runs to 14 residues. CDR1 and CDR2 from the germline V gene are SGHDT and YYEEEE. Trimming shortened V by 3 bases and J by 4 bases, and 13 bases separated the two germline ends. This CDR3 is CASSSVRASTEAFF. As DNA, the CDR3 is TGTGCCAGCAGCTCGGTCAGGGCTAGCACTGAAGCTTTCTTT.

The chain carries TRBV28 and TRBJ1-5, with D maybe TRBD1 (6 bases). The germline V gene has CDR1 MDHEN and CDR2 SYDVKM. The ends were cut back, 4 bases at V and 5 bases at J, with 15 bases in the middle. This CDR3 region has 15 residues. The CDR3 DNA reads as TGTGCCAGCAGTTATCCCGACAGGCACTATCAGCCCCAGCATTTT. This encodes CASSYPDRHYQPQHF.

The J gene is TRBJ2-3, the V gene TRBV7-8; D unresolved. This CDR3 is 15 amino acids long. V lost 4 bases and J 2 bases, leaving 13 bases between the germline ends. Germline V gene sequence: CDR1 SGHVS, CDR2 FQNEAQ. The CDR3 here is CASSSDLISTDTQYF. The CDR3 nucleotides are TGTGCCAGCAGCTCGGACCTTATATCCACAGATACGCAGTATTTT.

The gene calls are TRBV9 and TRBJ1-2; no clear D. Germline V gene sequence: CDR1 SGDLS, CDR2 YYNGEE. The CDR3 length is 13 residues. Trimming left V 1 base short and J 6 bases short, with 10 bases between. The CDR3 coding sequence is TGTGCCAGCAGCGTAACGGGTGTAAATGGCTACACCTTC. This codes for CASSVTGVNGYTF.

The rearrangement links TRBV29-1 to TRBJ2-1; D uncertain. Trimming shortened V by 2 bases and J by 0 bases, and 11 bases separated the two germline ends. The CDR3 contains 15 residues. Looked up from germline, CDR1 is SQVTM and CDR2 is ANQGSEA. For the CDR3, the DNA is TGCAGCGTTGAATTCGCGCGGAGCTCCTACAATGAGCAGTTCTTC. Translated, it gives CSVEFARSSYNEQFF.

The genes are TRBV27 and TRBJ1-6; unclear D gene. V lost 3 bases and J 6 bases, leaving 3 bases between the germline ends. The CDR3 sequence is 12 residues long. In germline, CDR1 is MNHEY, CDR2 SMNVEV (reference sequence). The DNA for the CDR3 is TGTGCCAGCAGTTTCCTTAATTCACCCCTCCACTTT. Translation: CASSFLNSPLHF.

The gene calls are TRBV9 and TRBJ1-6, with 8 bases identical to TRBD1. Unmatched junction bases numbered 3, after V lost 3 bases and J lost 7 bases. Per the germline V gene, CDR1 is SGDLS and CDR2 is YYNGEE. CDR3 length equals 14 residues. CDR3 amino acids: CASSAGQVNSPLHF. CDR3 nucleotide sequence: TGTGCCAGCAGCGCGGGACAGGTCAATTCACCCCTCCACTTT. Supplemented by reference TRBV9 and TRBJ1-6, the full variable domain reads DSGVTQTPKHLITATGQRVTLRCSPRSGDLSVYWYQQSLDQGLQFLIQYYNGEERAKGNILERFSAQQFPDLHSELNLSSLELGDSALYFCASSAGQVNSPLHFGNGTRLTVT.

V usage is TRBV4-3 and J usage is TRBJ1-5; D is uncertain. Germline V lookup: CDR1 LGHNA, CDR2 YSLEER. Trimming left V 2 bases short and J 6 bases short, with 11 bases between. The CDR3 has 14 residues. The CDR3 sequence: CASSQSAGFQPQHF. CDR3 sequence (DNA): TGCGCCAGCAGCCAAAGTGCTGGGTTTCAGCCCCAGCATTTT.

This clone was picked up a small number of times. The CDR3 DNA sequence: TGTGCCAGCTCATATGGACTAGCTACGCACGAGCAGTACGTC. Translated: CASSYGLATHEQYV. This chain uses TRBV18 with TRBJ2-7; 8 nucleotides agree with TRBD2. The V gene's germline CDR1 is KGHSH and CDR2 LQKENI. Trimming removed 5 bases from V and 5 bases from J; junction bases left unmatched: 8. The CDR3 is 14 residues long.